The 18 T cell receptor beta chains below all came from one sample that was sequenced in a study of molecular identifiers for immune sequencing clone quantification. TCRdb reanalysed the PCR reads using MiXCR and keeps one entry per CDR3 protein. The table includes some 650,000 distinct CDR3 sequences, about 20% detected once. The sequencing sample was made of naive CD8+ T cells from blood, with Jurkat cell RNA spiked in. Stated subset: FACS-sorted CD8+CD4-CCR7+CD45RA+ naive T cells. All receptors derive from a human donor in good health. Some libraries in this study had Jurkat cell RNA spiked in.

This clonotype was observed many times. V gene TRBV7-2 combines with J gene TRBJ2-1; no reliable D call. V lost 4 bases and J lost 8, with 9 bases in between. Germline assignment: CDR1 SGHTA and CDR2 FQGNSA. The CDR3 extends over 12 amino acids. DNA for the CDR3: TGTGCCAGCAGCTCTATTGTCGATGAGCAGTTCTTC. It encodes CASSSIVDEQFF.

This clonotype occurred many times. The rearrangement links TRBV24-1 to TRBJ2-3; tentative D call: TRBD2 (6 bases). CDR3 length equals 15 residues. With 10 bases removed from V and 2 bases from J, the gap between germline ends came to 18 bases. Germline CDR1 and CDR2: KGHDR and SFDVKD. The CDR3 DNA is TGTGCCACAGGACCCACTAGCATCGACACAGATACGCAGTATTTT. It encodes CATGPTSIDTDTQYF.

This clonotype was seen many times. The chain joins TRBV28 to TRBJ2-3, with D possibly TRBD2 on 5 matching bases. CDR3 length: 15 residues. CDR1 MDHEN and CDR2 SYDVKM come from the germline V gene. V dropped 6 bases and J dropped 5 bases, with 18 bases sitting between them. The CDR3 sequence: CASRPSTVGRDTQYF. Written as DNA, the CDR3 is TGTGCCAGCAGACCTAGCACAGTGGGCCGAGATACGCAGTATTTT.

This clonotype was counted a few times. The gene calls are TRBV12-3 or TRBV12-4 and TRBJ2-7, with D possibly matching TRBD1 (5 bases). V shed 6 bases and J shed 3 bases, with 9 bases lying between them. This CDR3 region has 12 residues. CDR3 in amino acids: CASRGAYYEQYF. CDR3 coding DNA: TGTGCCAGCAGAGGGGCTTACTACGAGCAGTACTTC.

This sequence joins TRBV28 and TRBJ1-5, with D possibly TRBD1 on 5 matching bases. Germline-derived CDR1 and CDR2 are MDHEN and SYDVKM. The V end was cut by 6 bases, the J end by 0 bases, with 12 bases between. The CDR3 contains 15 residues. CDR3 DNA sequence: TGTGCCAGCAGGGAACAGGTGTATAGCAATCAGCCCCAGCATTTT. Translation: CASREQVYSNQPQHF.

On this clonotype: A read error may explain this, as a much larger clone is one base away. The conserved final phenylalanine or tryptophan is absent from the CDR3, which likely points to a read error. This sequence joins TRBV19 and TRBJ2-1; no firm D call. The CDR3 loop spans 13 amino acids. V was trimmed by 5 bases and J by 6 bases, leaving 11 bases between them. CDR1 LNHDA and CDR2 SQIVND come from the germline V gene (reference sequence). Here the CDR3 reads CASSVPPRNEQFL. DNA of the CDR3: TGTGCCAGTAGTGTCCCCCCTCGCAATGAGCAGTTCCTC.

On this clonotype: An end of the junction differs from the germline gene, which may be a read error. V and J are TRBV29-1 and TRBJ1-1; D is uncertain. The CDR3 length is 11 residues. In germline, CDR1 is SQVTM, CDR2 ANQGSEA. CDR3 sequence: CSGKSDTEALF. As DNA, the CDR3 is TGCAGCGGTAAAAGTGACACTGAAGCTCTCTTT.

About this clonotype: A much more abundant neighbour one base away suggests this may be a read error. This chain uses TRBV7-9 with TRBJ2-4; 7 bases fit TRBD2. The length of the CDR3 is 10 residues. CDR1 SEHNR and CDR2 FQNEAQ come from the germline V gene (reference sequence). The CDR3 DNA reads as TGTGCCGCGGGAGAAAACATTCAGCACTTC. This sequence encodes CAAGENIQHF.

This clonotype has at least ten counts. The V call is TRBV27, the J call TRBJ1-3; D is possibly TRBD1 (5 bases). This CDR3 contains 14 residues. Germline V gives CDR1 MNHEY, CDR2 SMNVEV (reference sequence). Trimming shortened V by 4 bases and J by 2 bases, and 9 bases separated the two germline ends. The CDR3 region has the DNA TGTGCCAGCAGTTACACAGGCACTGGAAACACCATATATTTT. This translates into CASSYTGTGNTIYF.

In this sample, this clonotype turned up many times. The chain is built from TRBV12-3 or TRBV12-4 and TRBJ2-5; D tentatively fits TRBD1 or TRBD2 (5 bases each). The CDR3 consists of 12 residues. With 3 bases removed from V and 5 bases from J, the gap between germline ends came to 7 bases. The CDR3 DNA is TGTGCCAGCAGTTTTGGGGGTGAGACCCAGTACTTC. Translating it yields CASSFGGETQYF.

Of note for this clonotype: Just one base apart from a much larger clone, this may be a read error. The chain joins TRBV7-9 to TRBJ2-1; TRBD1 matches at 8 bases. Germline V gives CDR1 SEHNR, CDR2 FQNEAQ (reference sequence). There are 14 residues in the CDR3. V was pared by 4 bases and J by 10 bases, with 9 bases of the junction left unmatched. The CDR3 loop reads CASSSAGQGYEQFF. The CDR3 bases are TGTGCCAGCAGCTCCGCCGGACAGGGCTACGAGCAGTTCTTC.

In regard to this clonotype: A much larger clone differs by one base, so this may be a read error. DNA for the CDR3: TGTGTCAGCAGCCCCGGACAGAACCAGAACACTGAAGCTTTCTTT. This sequence encodes CVSSPGQNQNTEAFF. The chain employs TRBV7-9 and TRBJ1-1; D may be TRBD1 (6 bases). The germline V gene encodes CDR1 SEHNR and CDR2 FQNEAQ (reference sequence). This CDR3 spans 15 amino acids.

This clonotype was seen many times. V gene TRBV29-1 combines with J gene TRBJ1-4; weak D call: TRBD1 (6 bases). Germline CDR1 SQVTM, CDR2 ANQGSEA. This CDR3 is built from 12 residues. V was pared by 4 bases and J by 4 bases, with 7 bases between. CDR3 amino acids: CSVGTDNEKLFF. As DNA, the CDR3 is TGCAGCGTTGGGACAGATAATGAAAAACTGTTTTTT.

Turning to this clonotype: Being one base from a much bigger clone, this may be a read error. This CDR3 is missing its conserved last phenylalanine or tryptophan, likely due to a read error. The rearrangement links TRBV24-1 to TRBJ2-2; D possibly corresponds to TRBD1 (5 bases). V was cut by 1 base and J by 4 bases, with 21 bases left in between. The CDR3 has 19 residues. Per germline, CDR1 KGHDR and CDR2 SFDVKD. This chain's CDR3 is CATSDFARYRRGGTGELFY. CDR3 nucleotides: TGTGCCACCAGTGATTTTGCCCGTTATCGTAGGGGCGGCACCGGGGAGCTGTTTTAT.

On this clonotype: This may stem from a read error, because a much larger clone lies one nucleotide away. The CDR3 region is CSAGPSGQYEQYF. As DNA, the CDR3 is TGCAGTGCTGGGCCTAGCGGGCAGTACGAGCAGTACTTC. This chain links TRBV20-1 with TRBJ2-7; 8 bases are shared with TRBD2. CDR3 length: 13 residues. Germline CDR1 reads DFQATT; CDR2 reads SNEGSKA (reference sequence). V shed 5 bases, J shed 4 bases, and the junction held 7 bases outside the gene matches.

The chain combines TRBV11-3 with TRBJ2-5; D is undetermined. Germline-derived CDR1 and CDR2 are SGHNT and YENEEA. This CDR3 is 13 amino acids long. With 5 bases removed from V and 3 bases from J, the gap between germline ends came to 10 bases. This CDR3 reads CASSDREKETQYF. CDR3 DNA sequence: TGTGCCAGCAGCGACCGCGAGAAAGAGACCCAGTACTTC.

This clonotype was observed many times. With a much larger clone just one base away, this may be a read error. Here the CDR3 DNA reads TGTGCCAGCAGCATGGGCAATCAGCCCCAGCATTTT. The encoded protein is CASSMGNQPQHF. The chain carries TRBV19 and TRBJ1-5; D is unresolved. There are 12 residues in the CDR3. Trimming took 9 bases from V and 2 from J, leaving 8 bases between them. Germline loops: CDR1 LNHDA, CDR2 SQIVND (reference sequence).

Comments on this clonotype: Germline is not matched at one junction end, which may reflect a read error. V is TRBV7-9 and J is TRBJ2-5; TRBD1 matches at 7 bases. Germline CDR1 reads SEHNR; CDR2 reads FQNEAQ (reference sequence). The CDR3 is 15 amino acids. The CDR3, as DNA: TGTGCCGGCAGCCCGGCCGGGACAGAGGGAGAGACCCAGTACTTC. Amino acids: CAGSPAGTEGETQYF.